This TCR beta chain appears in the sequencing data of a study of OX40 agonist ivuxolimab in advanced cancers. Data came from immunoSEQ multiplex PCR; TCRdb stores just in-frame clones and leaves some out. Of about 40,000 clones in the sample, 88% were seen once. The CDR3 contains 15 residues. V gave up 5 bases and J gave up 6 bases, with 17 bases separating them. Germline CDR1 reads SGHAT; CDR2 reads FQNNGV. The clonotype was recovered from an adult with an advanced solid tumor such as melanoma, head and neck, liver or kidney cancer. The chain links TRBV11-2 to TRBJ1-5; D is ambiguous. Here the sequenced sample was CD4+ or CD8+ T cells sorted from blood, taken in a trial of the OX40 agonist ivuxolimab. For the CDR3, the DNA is TGTGCCAGCAGCCGGAGGCAAGGGAAAGGTCAGCCCCAGCATTTT. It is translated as CASSRRQGKGQPQHF.